The rows below give T cell receptor beta chains drawn from one sample of a study of neurological immune-mediated disorders. From the 5' RACE reads, TCRdb called clonotypes with MiXCR, one entry per CDR3 protein. The sample contains over 60,000 distinct CDR3 sequences, less than 5.5% of which appear only once. Sequencing used PBMCs. Every receptor here comes from a woman in her 30s with multiple sclerosis. CDR3s include the opening cysteine and the closing phenylalanine or tryptophan. A D gene is named only where the DNA matches it firmly. Clone sizes are given selectively: once, few, many, or a class where the clone is expanded.

CDR3 length | J gene | D gene | clone size | V gene | CDR3 DNA | CDR3 protein
15 | TRBJ2-3 | . | . | TRBV6-5 | TGTGCCAGCAGTTACTCGAAGCGTAGCACAGATACGCAGTATTTT | CASSYSKRSTDTQYF
16 | TRBJ1-1 | TRBD1 | many | TRBV6-1 | TGTGCCAGCAGTGAATACGCCGGGACAGGGGGCACTGAAGCTTTCTTT | CASSEYAGTGGTEAFF
14 | TRBJ2-3 | . | many | TRBV20-1 | TGCAGTGCCCTCATTATAGGGACCCTAAATACGCAGTATTTT | CSALIIGTLNTQYF
15 | TRBJ2-1 | . | many | TRBV5-1 | TGCGCCAGCAGCTTGGCCCCAGGGGTACACAATGAGCAGTTCTTC | CASSLAPGVHNEQFF
16 | TRBJ1-1 | . | many | TRBV12-3/TRBV12-4 | TGTGCCAGCAGTTTATCGGCAGGGTGGGGAAACACTGAAGCTTTCTTT | CASSLSAGWGNTEAFF
15 | TRBJ2-2 | . | many | TRBV2 | TGTGCCAGCAGTGAAATCAGGACGAACACCGGGGAGCTGTTTTTT | CASSEIRTNTGELFF
14 | TRBJ2-2 | . | many | TRBV15 | TGTGCCACTAGCACGGGACAGAACACCGGGGAGCTGTTTTTT | CATSTGQNTGELFF
15 | TRBJ2-3 | TRBD2 | . | TRBV20-1 | TGCAGTGTTTTTCGCGGGGGGCGACACACAGATACGCAGTATTTT | CSVFRGGRHTDTQYF
12 | TRBJ2-1 | . | many | TRBV15 | TGTGCCACCAGCAGATCCGAATTGAAGCAGTTCTTC | CATSRSELKQFF
16 | TRBJ1-3 | . | . | TRBV5-1 | TGCGCCAGCAGCTTCTTACAGTCTAACTCTGGAAACACCATATATTTT | CASSFLQSNSGNTIYF
15 | TRBJ2-2 | . | many | TRBV10-2 | TGCGCCAGCAGCGACGATCGGAGAAGCGCCGGGGAGCTGTTTTTT | CASSDDRRSAGELFF
16 | TRBJ1-6 | TRBD1 | many | TRBV7-8 | TGTGCCAGCGGAGAAGTGCCGGGACAGGGTAGCTCACCCCTCCACTTT | CASGEVPGQGSSPLHF
11 | TRBJ2-5 | . | . | TRBV5-1 | TGCGCCAGCAGCATAGAAGAGACCCAGTACTTC | CASSIEETQYF
17 | TRBJ2-1 | TRBD2 | few | TRBV6-5 | TGTGCCAGCAGTTACTCGGCGGGAGTAGGGTCCTACAATGAGCAGTTCTTC | CASSYSAGVGSYNEQFF
16 | TRBJ2-1 | . | . | TRBV5-1 | TGCGCCAGCAGCCCCGACCAGGGGAGGTCCTACAATGAGCAGTTCTTC | CASSPDQGRSYNEQFF
13 | TRBJ2-2 | . | few | TRBV20-1 | TGCAGTGCTAGGGTTTTGGGGGCCGGGGAGCTGTTTTTT | CSARVLGAGELFF
14 | TRBJ2-7 | . | many | TRBV20-1 | TGCAGTGCTAGCCATCCGACAGCTCCCTACGAGCAGTACTTC | CSASHPTAPYEQYF
13 | TRBJ2-5 | . | many | TRBV20-1 | TGCAGTGCTAGAGTTCGGACGGAAGAGACCCAGTACTTC | CSARVRTEETQYF